This T cell receptor beta chain originates from a study of T cell responses to AZD1222 COVID-19 vaccine. Unmatched junction bases numbered 6, after V lost 4 bases and J lost 0 bases. The CDR3 extends over 16 amino acids. The germline gives CDR1 SGHTA, CDR2 FQGNSA. Using immunoSEQ multiplex PCR, the repertoire was profiled, and TCRdb retains in-frame clones only, with some absent. Of about 86,000 clones detected, more than 75% appear once; the ten largest clones hold around an eighth. The TCR comes from an adult who received the AZD1222 COVID-19 vaccine. V usage is TRBV7-2 and J usage is TRBJ2-7, with 10 bases aligning to TRBD2. The input for sequencing was peripheral blood, taken 28 days after the second AZD1222 dose. This CDR3 reads CASSSRLAGDSYEQYF. CDR3 in DNA: TGTGCCAGCAGCTCACGGCTAGCGGGGGACTCCTACGAGCAGTACTTC.